The rows below give T cell receptor beta chains drawn from one sample of a study of a mutant IDH1 vaccine in newly diagnosed glioma. What these receptors recognize is not known. Measured with immunoSEQ multiplex PCR; TCRdb has only the in-frame clones, and not every one. Of tens of thousands of clones listed, about 81% were seen once; the top ten hold around 8.4%. This specimen was PBMCs, taken from a glioma patient whose treatment included an IDH1 peptide vaccine. Receptors originate from a woman in her forties with glioma. Some clones in this sample may be carry-over from other donors' samples. CDR3s include the opening cysteine and the closing phenylalanine or tryptophan. The D gene is left open where the match is weak. A row's size may be missing; if present it is once, few, many or a size class.

TRBV6-1	NA	TRBJ1-5	NA	CASKPGRTNQPQHF	TGTGCCAGCAAACCAGGGAGAACCAATCAGCCCCAGCATTTT
TRBV7-2	NA	TRBJ2-7	NA	CASMRSNRPYEQYF	TGTGCCAGCATGCGATCGAACAGACCCTACGAGCAGTACTTC
TRBV19	NA	TRBJ2-3	NA	CASSLLGRLSTDTQYF	TGTGCCAGTAGTTTATTGGGCCGGCTTAGCACAGATACGCAGTATTTT
TRBV19	NA	TRBJ2-1	NA	CASSGGAGRADEQFF	TGTGCCAGTAGTGGGGGGGCAGGGAGAGCCGATGAGCAGTTCTTC
TRBV27	TRBD1	TRBJ2-3	once	CASSLRQGRADTQYF	TGTGCCAGCAGTCTGCGACAGGGTCGGGCAGATACGCAGTATTTT
TRBV29-1	TRBD1	TRBJ2-3	NA	CSVGTGAATQYF	TGCAGCGTGGGGACAGGGGCGGCCACGCAGTATTTT
TRBV29-1	TRBD1	TRBJ1-3	NA	CSVPVTGSGGNTIYF	TGCAGCGTCCCGGTGACAGGGAGTGGGGGAAACACCATATATTTT
TRBV15	TRBD1	TRBJ2-6	once	CATSRADRGPFSGANVLTF	TGTGCCACCAGCAGAGCGGACAGGGGTCCTTTCTCTGGGGCCAACGTCCTGACTTTC
TRBV5-4	NA	TRBJ1-2	NA	CASSLGQDDGYTF	TGTGCCAGTAGCCTAGGGCAGGATGATGGCTACACCTTC
TRBV13	NA	TRBJ2-2	NA	CASSLANGELFF	TGTGCCAGCAGCTTAGCGAACGGGGAGCTGTTTTTT
TRBV4-1	NA	TRBJ2-7	NA	CASSHDRYGADEQYF	TGCGCCAGCAGCCACGACCGTTACGGGGCTGACGAGCAGTACTTC
TRBV11-3	NA	TRBJ1-1	many	CASSLDRSGQNTEAFF	TGTGCCAGCAGCTTAGATCGGTCAGGGCAGAACACTGAAGCTTTCTTT
TRBV9	TRBD1	TRBJ1-1	few	CASSVQGANTEAFF	TGTGCCAGCAGCGTACAGGGGGCTAACACTGAAGCTTTCTTT
TRBV5-6	NA	TRBJ1-1	NA	CASSSPLLRDNTEAFF	TGTGCCAGCAGCTCACCCCTTTTAAGAGATAACACTGAAGCTTTCTTT
TRBV27	TRBD1	TRBJ2-7	NA	CASSLSGQGWSSYEQYF	TGTGCCAGCAGTTTAAGCGGACAGGGATGGAGCTCCTACGAGCAGTACTTC
TRBV6-1	TRBD1	TRBJ2-7	NA	CASSTGTGTYEQYF	TGTGCCAGCAGCACCGGGACAGGGACCTACGAGCAGTACTTC
TRBV27	NA	TRBJ2-2	NA	CASSLVRTNTGELFF	TGTGCCAGCAGTTTAGTAAGGACCAACACCGGGGAGCTGTTTTTT
TRBV23-1	TRBD1	TRBJ2-7	NA	CASTPEGQGLSYEQYF	TGCGCCAGCACACCAGAGGGACAGGGGTTATCCTACGAGCAGTACTTC
TRBV12-5	NA	TRBJ1-1	NA	CASGLVPGNTEAFF	TGTGCTAGTGGTTTGGTACCCGGGAACACTGAAGCTTTCTTT
TRBV30	NA	TRBJ2-7	NA	CAWSSRGHEQYF	TGTGCCTGGAGTTCCCGAGGCCACGAGCAGTACTTC
TRBV5-1	NA	TRBJ1-2	NA	CASSLAGLGGYTF	TGCGCCAGCAGCTTGGCAGGCCTCGGAGGCTACACCTTC
TRBV2	TRBD2	TRBJ2-4	NA	CASRDWAPLADRAKNIQYF	TGTGCCAGCAGGGATTGGGCCCCGCTAGCGGACCGAGCCAAAAACATTCAGTACTTC
TRBV27	TRBD1	TRBJ1-6	NA	CASSPGQSFSPLHF	TGTGCCAGCAGCCCGGGACAGAGCTTTTCACCCCTCCACTTT
TRBV5-1	TRBD1	TRBJ2-1	NA	CASSFRDSTLPEQFF	TGCGCCAGCAGCTTCCGGGACAGTACACTCCCTGAGCAGTTCTTC
TRBV9	TRBD1	TRBJ1-1	few	CASSVGRGLLGNTEAFF	TGTGCCAGCAGCGTAGGCAGGGGGCTTTTAGGGAACACTGAAGCTTTCTTT
TRBV19	NA	TRBJ2-1	NA	CASSIGGVGEQFF	TGTGCCAGTAGTATAGGCGGGGTTGGTGAGCAGTTCTTC
TRBV10-3	TRBD1	TRBJ1-5	NA	CAISDPRQGRQPQHF	TGTGCCATCAGTGATCCCCGACAGGGACGACAGCCCCAGCATTTT
TRBV6-1	TRBD1	TRBJ1-3	NA	CASSELPDRENTIYF	TGTGCCAGCAGTGAACTACCCGACAGGGAGAACACCATATATTTT
TRBV7-9	NA	TRBJ2-2	NA	CASSLVYGELFF	TGTGCCAGCAGCTTAGTCTACGGGGAGCTGTTTTTT
TRBV25-1	NA	TRBJ1-1	few	CASSEPGRGPNTEAFF	TGTGCCAGCAGTGAACCAGGGAGGGGCCCGAACACTGAAGCTTTCTTT